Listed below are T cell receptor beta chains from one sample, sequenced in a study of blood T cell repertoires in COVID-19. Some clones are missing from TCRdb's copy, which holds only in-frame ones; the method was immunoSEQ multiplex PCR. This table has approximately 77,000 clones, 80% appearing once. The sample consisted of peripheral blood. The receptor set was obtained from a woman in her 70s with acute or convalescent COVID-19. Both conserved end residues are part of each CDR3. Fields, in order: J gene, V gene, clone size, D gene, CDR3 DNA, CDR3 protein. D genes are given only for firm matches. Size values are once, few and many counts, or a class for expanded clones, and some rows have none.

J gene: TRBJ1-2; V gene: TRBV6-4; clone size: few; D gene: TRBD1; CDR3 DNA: TGTGCCAGCAGTGAGAATGTGGACAGGGGGCTCTATGGCTACACCTTC; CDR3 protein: CASSENVDRGLYGYTF
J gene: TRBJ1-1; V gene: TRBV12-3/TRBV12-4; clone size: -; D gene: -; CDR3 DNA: TGTGCCAGCAGTTTACAGGGGAACACTGAAGCTTTCTTT; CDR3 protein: CASSLQGNTEAFF
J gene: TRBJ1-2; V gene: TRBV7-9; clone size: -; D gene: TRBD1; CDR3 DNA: TGTGCCAGCAGCTTAGGGACAGGGGGCGAAGGAGGCTACACCTTC; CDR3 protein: CASSLGTGGEGGYTF
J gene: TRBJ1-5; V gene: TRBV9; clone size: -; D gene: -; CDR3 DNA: TGTGCCAGCAGCGTAGAGGGAGTTCGCAATCAGCCCCAGCATTTT; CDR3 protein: CASSVEGVRNQPQHF
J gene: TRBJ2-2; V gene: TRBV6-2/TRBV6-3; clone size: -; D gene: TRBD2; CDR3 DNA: TGTGCCAGCAGTGCGACTAGCGGGGGGGCGCTTACCGGGGAGCTGTTTTTT; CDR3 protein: CASSATSGGALTGELFF
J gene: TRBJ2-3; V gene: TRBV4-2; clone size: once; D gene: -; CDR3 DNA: TGTGCCAGCAGCCAAGGGGGGCGCACAGATACGCAGTATTTT; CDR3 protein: CASSQGGRTDTQYF
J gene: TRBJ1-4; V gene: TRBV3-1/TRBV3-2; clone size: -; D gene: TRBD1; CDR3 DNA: TGTGCCAGCAGCCCCCTAGGGGGACAGGGCTTTGGGAAACTGTTTTTT; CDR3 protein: CASSPLGGQGFGKLFF
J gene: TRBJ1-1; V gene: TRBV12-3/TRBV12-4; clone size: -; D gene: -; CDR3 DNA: TGTGCCAGCAGTTTAATTAGTACTGAAGCTTTCTTT; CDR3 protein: CASSLISTEAFF
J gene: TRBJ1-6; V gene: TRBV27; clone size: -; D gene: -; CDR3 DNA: TGTGCCAGCAGTTTTGGGGGCATCCCCCTCCACTTT; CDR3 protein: CASSFGGIPLHF
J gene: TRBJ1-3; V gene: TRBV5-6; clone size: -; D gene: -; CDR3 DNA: TGTGCCAGCAGCTTTTACACAGGATTCTCTGGAAACACCATATATTTT; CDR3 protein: CASSFYTGFSGNTIYF
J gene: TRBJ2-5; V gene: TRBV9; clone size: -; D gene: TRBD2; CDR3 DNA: TGTGCCAGCAGCGTAGGGGGGGGGATCCCCCTGGAGACCCAGTACTTC; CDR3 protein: CASSVGGGIPLETQYF
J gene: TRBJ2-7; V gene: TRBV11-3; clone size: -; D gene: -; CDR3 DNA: TGTGCCAGCAGCTTAGATCGACTGGCTGTAGAGCGGGCCGCCTACGAGCAGTACTTC; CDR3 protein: CASSLDRLAVERAAYEQYF
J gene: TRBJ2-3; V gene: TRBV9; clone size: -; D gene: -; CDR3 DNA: TGTGCCAGCAGCGCATTCTCCGGGAGCACAGATACGCAGTATTTT; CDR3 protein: CASSAFSGSTDTQYF
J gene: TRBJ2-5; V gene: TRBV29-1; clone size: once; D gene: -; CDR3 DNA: TGCAGCGGTCAGGGGCCCCGGGGAGAGACCCAGTACTTC; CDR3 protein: CSGQGPRGETQYF
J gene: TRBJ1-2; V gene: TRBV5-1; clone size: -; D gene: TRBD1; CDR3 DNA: TGCGCCAGCAGCCCAACAGGGGGAAACTATGGCTACACCTTC; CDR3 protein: CASSPTGGNYGYTF
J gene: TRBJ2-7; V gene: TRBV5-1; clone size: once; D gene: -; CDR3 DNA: TGCGCCAGCAGCTCTCCTATCGGGCGCACCGGGGGTCAAGAGCAGTACTTC; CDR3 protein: CASSSPIGRTGGQEQYF
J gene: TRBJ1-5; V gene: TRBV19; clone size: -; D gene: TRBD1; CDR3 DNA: TGTGCCAGTAGTCTTACAGGGGGCCGGAGCAATCAGCCCCAGCATTTT; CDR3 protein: CASSLTGGRSNQPQHF
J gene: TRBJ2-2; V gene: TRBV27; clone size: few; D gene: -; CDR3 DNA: TGTGCCAGCAGTTTATTCAGGGCAAGCACCGGGGAGCTGTTTTTT; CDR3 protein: CASSLFRASTGELFF
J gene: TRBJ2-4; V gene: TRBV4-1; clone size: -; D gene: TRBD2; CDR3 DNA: TGCGCCAGCAGCCTCCGCCTAGATAGCGGGGGGGGCCTAGCCAAAAACATTCAGTACTTC; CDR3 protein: CASSLRLDSGGGLAKNIQYF
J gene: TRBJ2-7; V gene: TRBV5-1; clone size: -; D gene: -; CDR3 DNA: TGCGCCAGCAGCGACTCCCTCTCCTACGAGCAGTACTTC; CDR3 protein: CASSDSLSYEQYF
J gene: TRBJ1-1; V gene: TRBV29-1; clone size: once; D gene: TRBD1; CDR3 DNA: TGCAGCGTTATTCAGGGGGCTAGCACTGAAGCTTTCTTT; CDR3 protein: CSVIQGASTEAFF
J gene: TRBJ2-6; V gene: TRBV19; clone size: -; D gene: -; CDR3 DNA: TGTGCCAGTAGTTCTCAGGGTTATGGGGCCAACGTCCTGACTTTC; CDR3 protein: CASSSQGYGANVLTF
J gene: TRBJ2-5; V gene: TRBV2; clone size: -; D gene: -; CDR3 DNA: TGTGCCAGCAGTGCAGAACAAGAGACCCAGTACTTC; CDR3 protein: CASSAEQETQYF
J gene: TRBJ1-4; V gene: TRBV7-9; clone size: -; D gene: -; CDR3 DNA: TGTGCCAGCAGCCGCCGGGTGGAGAGTATTAATGAAAAACTGTTTTTT; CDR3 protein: CASSRRVESINEKLFF
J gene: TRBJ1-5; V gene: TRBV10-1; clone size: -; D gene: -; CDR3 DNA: TGCGCCAGCCAACCTACCGGGACAACCCCTAGCCCAAGCAATCAGCCCCAGCATTTT; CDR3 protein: CASQPTGTTPSPSNQPQHF
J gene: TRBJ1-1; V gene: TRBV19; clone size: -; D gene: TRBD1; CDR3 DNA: TGTGCCAGTAGGGTCACAGGGGACACTGAAGCTTTCTTT; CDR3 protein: CASRVTGDTEAFF
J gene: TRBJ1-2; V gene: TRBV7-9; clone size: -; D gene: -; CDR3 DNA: TGTGCCAGCAGCCCGTTTGCTCCCGAGGGAGGCTACACCTTC; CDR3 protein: CASSPFAPEGGYTF
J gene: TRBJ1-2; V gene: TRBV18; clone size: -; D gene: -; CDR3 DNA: TGTGCCAGCTCACCCCAGGGACTCTATGGCTACACCTTC; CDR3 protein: CASSPQGLYGYTF
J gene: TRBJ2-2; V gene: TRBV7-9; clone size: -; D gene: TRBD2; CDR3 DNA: TGTGCCAGCAGCTCCGGGACTAGGGCCACCGGGGAGCTGTTTTTT; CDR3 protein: CASSSGTRATGELFF
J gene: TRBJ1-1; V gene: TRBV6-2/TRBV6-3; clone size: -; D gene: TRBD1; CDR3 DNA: TGTGCCAGCAGTTACTCGGGGGTCGACAGGGGGCTTGGCACTGAAGCTTTCTTT; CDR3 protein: CASSYSGVDRGLGTEAFF
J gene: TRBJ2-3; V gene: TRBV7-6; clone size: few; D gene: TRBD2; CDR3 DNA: TGTGCCAGCAGCGGGAGCGGGGGGATCACAGATACGCAGTATTTT; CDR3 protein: CASSGSGGITDTQYF
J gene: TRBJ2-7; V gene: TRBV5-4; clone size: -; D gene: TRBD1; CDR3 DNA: TGTGCCAGCAGCTTGGGCCAGGGGGCATCCTACGAGCAGTACTTC; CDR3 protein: CASSLGQGASYEQYF
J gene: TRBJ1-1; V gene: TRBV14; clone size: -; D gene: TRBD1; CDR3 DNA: TGTGCCAGCAGCCAATTAGGACAGGGGAACACTGAAGCTTTCTTT; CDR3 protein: CASSQLGQGNTEAFF
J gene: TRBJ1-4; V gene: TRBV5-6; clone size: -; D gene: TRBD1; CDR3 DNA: TGTGCCAGCAGCATCTTAGACAGGGAAAATGAAAAACTGTTTTTT; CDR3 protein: CASSILDRENEKLFF
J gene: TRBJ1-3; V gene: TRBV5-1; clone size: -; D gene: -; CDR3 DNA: TGCGCCAGCAGCTTGGGACAGGTTGTGGGAAACACCATATATTTT; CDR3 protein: CASSLGQVVGNTIYF
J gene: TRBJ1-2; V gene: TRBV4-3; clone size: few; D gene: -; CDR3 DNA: TGCGCCAGCAGCCCTGCGGGCTCCTCTAACTATGGCTACACCTTC; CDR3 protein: CASSPAGSSNYGYTF
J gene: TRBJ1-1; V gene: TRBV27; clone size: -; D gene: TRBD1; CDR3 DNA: TGTGCCAGCAGTTTATCGGCCAGGGGGAAAACTGAAGCTTTCTTT; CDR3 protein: CASSLSARGKTEAFF
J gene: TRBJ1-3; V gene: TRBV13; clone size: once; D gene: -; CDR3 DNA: TGTGCCAGCAGCTTCAATCTGGGGGCAAACAGGGTCGGAAACACCATATATTTT; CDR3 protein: CASSFNLGANRVGNTIYF
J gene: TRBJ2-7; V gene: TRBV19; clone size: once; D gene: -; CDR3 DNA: TGTGCCAGTAGTACGGACATAAGCTACGAGCAGTACTTC; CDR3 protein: CASSTDISYEQYF
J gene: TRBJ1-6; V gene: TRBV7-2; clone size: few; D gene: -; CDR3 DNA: TGTGCCAGCAGCCCCGGGGTAACGGCTTCACCCCTCCACTTT; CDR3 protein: CASSPGVTASPLHF
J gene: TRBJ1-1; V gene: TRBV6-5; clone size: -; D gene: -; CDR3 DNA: TGTGCCAGCACCCATCGGACAGCCAACACTGAAGCTTTCTTT; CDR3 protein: CASTHRTANTEAFF
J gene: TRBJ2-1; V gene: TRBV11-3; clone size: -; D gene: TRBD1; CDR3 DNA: TGTGCCAGCAGCCCCACGGACAGGGACAGCAATGAGCAGTTCTTC; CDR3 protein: CASSPTDRDSNEQFF
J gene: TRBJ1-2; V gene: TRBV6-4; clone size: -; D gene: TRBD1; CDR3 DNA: TGTGCCAGCAGTGACCCCCCTTCCCCCGAAGGACAGGGCTATGGCTACACCTTC; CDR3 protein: CASSDPPSPEGQGYGYTF
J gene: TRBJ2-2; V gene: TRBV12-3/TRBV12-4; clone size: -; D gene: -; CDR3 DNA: TGTGCCACCCGAGTTAAGCTTGACGGGGAGCTGTTTTTT; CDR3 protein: CATRVKLDGELFF
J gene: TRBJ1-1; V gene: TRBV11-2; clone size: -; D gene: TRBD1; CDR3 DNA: TGTGCCAGCAGCCGGACAGGGGGGAACACTGAAGCTTTCTTT; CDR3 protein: CASSRTGGNTEAFF
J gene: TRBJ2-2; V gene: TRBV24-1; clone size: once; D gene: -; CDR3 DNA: TGTGCCACCAGTGATGCACGGACTCTAAGCCGGGAGCTGTTTTTT; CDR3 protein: CATSDARTLSRELFF
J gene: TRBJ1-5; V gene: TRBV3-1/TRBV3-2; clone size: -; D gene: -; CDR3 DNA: TGTGCCAGCAGCCTTAAGGGGCAGGGCGATCAGCCCCAGCATTTT; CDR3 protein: CASSLKGQGDQPQHF